A selection of T cell receptor beta chains follows, all from one sample in a study of blood T cell repertoires in COVID-19. Clones were read by immunoSEQ multiplex PCR, and TCRdb kept only the in-frame ones, dropping some. The sample contains about 59,000 clones, about 90% of which appear only once. The sample was peripheral blood. Receptor source: a man in his 60s with active or convalescent COVID-19. The CDR3 runs from the conserved cysteine through the conserved F or W. D genes are given only for firm matches. Where a row states a size, it is once, few, many or the class of an expanded clone; other rows omit it.

v_gene	d_gene	abundance	len	j_gene	CDR3aa	CDR3nt
TRBV5-4	TRBD1	NA	12	TRBJ1-1	CARQGANTEAFF	TGTGCCCGACAGGGGGCTAACACTGAAGCTTTCTTT
TRBV14	TRBD2	NA	17	TRBJ2-5	CASSHLRAGTSYVTQYF	TGTGCCAGCAGCCATCTACGCGCCGGGACTAGCTACGTGACCCAGTACTTC
TRBV19	TRBD2	NA	14	TRBJ2-3	CASSLAGGTDTQYF	TGTGCCAGTAGCTTAGCGGGGGGAACAGATACGCAGTATTTT
TRBV3-1/TRBV3-2	NA	NA	13	TRBJ1-1	CASSQVRQGKAFF	TGTGCCAGCAGCCAAGTTCGGCAGGGTAAGGCTTTCTTT
TRBV19	TRBD2	NA	17	TRBJ2-2	CASSTRTSSLNTGELFF	TGTGCCAGTAGTACCCGGACTAGCTCCCTGAACACCGGGGAGCTGTTTTTT
TRBV6-1	NA	NA	17	TRBJ1-2	CASSEEWYGGSNYGYTF	TGTGCCAGCAGTGAAGAGTGGTATGGGGGGTCGAACTATGGCTACACCTTC
TRBV19	NA	NA	15	TRBJ1-5	CASSSTDYSNQPQHF	TGTGCCAGTAGTTCGACAGATTATAGCAATCAGCCCCAGCATTTT
TRBV24-1	TRBD1	NA	16	TRBJ2-5	CATSDFRTGAGETQYF	TGTGCCACCAGTGATTTTAGGACAGGGGCTGGAGAGACCCAGTACTTC
TRBV28	TRBD1	NA	14	TRBJ1-2	CASSETGPDYGYTF	TGTGCCAGCAGTGAGACAGGGCCTGACTATGGCTACACCTTC
TRBV7-9	NA	NA	16	TRBJ1-2	CASSLVSAPGNYGYTF	TGTGCCAGCAGCTTAGTGTCAGCCCCGGGTAACTATGGCTACACCTTC
TRBV6-6	TRBD1	NA	14	TRBJ2-7	CASSYAGQGGEQYF	TGTGCCAGCAGTTACGCGGGACAGGGGGGCGAGCAGTACTTC
TRBV6-5	NA	NA	14	TRBJ1-6	CASSPRGRGSPLHF	TGTGCCAGCAGTCCCAGAGGGAGGGGCTCACCCCTCCACTTT
TRBV24-1	TRBD2	NA	18	TRBJ2-5	CATSDPSGGSGGKETQYF	TGTGCCACCAGTGACCCGAGTGGGGGTAGCGGGGGGAAAGAGACCCAGTACTTC
TRBV5-5	NA	NA	17	TRBJ2-6	CASSPIRGGTGANVLTF	TGTGCCAGCAGCCCGATTAGGGGAGGGACAGGGGCCAACGTCCTGACTTTC
TRBV7-8	NA	NA	14	TRBJ2-1	CASSLEVGVGEQFF	TGTGCCAGCAGCTTAGAGGTAGGGGTGGGTGAGCAGTTCTTC
TRBV9	TRBD2	once	15	TRBJ2-1	CASSLGLAGDGEQFF	TGTGCCAGCAGCTTAGGACTAGCGGGGGACGGTGAGCAGTTCTTC
TRBV7-2	NA	NA	16	TRBJ1-2	CASSSSGTSVFHGYTF	TGTGCCAGCAGCTCCTCCGGGACATCGGTATTCCATGGCTACACCTTC
TRBV29-1	NA	NA	15	TRBJ2-3	CSVGLSGASTDTQYF	TGCAGCGTTGGACTATCAGGGGCTAGCACAGATACGCAGTATTTT
TRBV5-6	NA	NA	16	TRBJ1-4	CASSGRGKSTNEKLFF	TGTGCCAGCAGCGGGAGGGGAAAATCAACTAATGAAAAACTGTTTTTT
TRBV7-9	TRBD1	NA	17	TRBJ2-2	CASRDETGGASAGELFF	TGTGCCAGCAGGGATGAGACAGGGGGCGCCAGCGCCGGGGAGCTGTTTTTT
TRBV10-1	NA	NA	15	TRBJ1-1	CASSATGRMNTEAFF	TGCGCCAGCAGCGCTACAGGGCGCATGAACACTGAAGCTTTCTTT
TRBV3-1/TRBV3-2	NA	NA	18	TRBJ2-5	CASSQASGVSVWQETQYF	TGTGCCAGCAGCCAAGCAAGCGGTGTCAGCGTTTGGCAAGAGACCCAGTACTTC
TRBV18	TRBD1	NA	16	TRBJ1-5	CASSAGTGASNQPQHF	TGTGCCAGCTCGGCGGGGACAGGGGCGAGCAATCAGCCCCAGCATTTT
TRBV29-1	NA	NA	17	TRBJ1-1	CSVGLLAGFFSNTEAFF	TGCAGCGTTGGGCTGCTAGCGGGGTTCTTTTCGAACACTGAAGCTTTCTTT
TRBV7-9	TRBD1	NA	14	TRBJ1-2	CASSSTGTGVGYTF	TGTGCCAGCAGCTCTACCGGGACAGGGGTCGGCTACACCTTC
TRBV27	TRBD1	NA	17	TRBJ1-2	CASSPGTGRRTNYGYTF	TGTGCCAGCAGTCCAGGGACAGGGCGGCGGACTAACTATGGCTACACCTTC
TRBV2	NA	few	12	TRBJ2-1	CASSALRNEQFF	TGTGCCAGCAGTGCTCTTCGCAATGAGCAGTTCTTC
TRBV28	TRBD2	once	15	TRBJ2-3	CASHTLAGGGITQYF	TGTGCCAGCCATACGCTAGCGGGGGGGGGTATTACGCAGTATTTT
TRBV11-3	NA	NA	14	TRBJ2-2	CASSRRQATGELFF	TGTGCCAGCAGCCGGAGACAGGCCACCGGGGAGCTGTTTTTT
TRBV6-4	NA	NA	16	TRBJ2-4	CASSEGAAGLLNIQYF	TGTGCCAGCTCAGAAGGAGCGGCCGGACTGTTGAACATTCAGTACTTC
TRBV5-1	NA	NA	14	TRBJ1-1	CASSPGRSGTEAFF	TGCGCCAGCAGCCCAGGGCGTTCTGGCACTGAAGCTTTCTTT